This T cell receptor beta chain came from a study of blood T cell repertoires in COVID-19. Whole-study context: Donors in the United States, Italy and Spain gave samples during acute or convalescent COVID-19.

In the original workflow: Amplification of reference gene primers was used by the study to estimate nucleated cell counts. Sequencing used immunoSEQ multiplex PCR; TCRdb keeps in-frame clones, though not all of them. From that table come the V and J calls and clone size; the DNA was used to work out D and trimming. Here the sample spans roughly 60,000 clones, roughly 90% being singletons. Trimming removed 5 bases from V and 1 base from J; junction bases left unmatched: 10. This CDR3 region has 16 residues. Germline loops: CDR1 MNHNY, CDR2 SVGAGI (reference sequence). Seattle enrolled patients during active infection and tracked them longitudinally.

This receptor was taken from a middle-aged man with COVID-19, enrolled during active disease. Sequencing was carried out using peripheral blood. The gene calls are TRBV6-6 and TRBJ2-7; 8 bases are a match to TRBD2. CDR3 protein: CASSPAGTRRSYEQYF. CDR3 sequence (DNA): TGTGCCAGCAGTCCTGCCGGGACTAGAAGATCCTACGAGCAGTACTTC.